This T cell receptor (beta chain) was recorded in a study of T cells after yellow fever vaccination. It was through 5'RACE template switching that TCR cDNA was made, with a universal primer site and UMIs added. TCRdb analysed the 5' RACE reads with MiXCR anew, one entry per CDR3 protein. In the table there are a few hundred thousand distinct CDR3 sequences, 3.6% of which are singletons. Points from the study as a whole: The booster saw the reappearance of most primary-vaccination clones (approximately 97% CD4, about 90% CD8). Of the clonotypes, a small share occurred in both CD4 and CD8 compartments.

Ten or more counts support this clonotype. Its cognate antigen is unknown. V lost 1 base and J 8 bases, leaving 11 bases between the germline ends. Germline V gene sequence: CDR1 SGHVS, CDR2 FQNEAQ. This CDR3 is built from 14 residues. The sample in question was PBMCs, obtained on the day of the yellow fever booster vaccination. The source is a man in his late teens or twenties who received the YFV17D yellow fever vaccine. This chain links TRBV7-8 with TRBJ1-4; D might be TRBD1 (5 bases). CDR3 protein: CASSLVGQGEKLFF. The DNA for the CDR3 is TGTGCCAGCAGCTTAGTTGGGCAGGGAGAAAAACTGTTTTTT.